The table lists the clone carrying this T cell receptor beta chain with a few counts. Antigen: not known. Germline V CDR1 and CDR2: DFQATT, SNEGSKA (reference sequence). The CDR3 length is 13 residues. Trimming shortened V by 5 bases and J by 0 bases, and 8 bases separated the two germline ends. Axillary draining lymph nodes of breast cancer patients supplied the node samples. Each CDR3 protein is one row after TCRdb ran MiXCR on the multiplex PCR reads. The sample contains around 190,000 distinct CDR3 sequences, 25% to 40% of which appear only once. This entry is derived from a study of breast tumors, draining lymph nodes, adjacent tissues. Study-level findings and limits: Most tumor T cells seemingly derive from lymph node, then expand in tumor. That most tumor T cells come from lymph nodes remained unproven. Tumor TCR diversity was below lymph nodes but above nontumor tissue.

The sample was axillary lymph node tissue. This chain connects TRBV20-1 to TRBJ2-4; the D is unclear. This clonotype was sampled from a female donor with breast cancer. Some clones in this sample may be carry-over from other donors' samples. CDR3: CSAQWVAKNIQYF. CDR3 DNA: TGCAGTGCTCAGTGGGTAGCCAAAAACATTCAGTACTTC.